A single sample gave rise to the 10 T cell receptor beta chains below, sequenced in a study of cytomegalovirus exposure and HLA in healthy donors. 13 Jbeta primers and 60 Vbeta primers were used for the PCR. Clones were read by immunoSEQ multiplex PCR, and TCRdb kept only the in-frame ones, dropping some. Of roughly 140,000 clones listed, more than 65% were seen once; the top ten hold approximately 6%. Source material: PBMCs. These receptor sequences come from a man between 45 and 60 years old in good health and CMV-seropositive.

This clone was recorded only once. One end of the junction fails to match germline, which may point to a read error. This chain joins TRBV28 and TRBJ1-2; 7 bases fit TRBD1. CDR3 size: 11 residues. Germline assignment: CDR1 MDHEN and CDR2 SYDVKM. CDR3 sequence (DNA): TGTGCCAGCAGTTTAAGTCGGGACAGTTCGTTC. Protein sequence: CASSLSRDSSF.

The chain recombines TRBV23-1 with TRBJ1-5; a possible D gene is TRBD1 (6 bases). TRBV23-1 is designated an ORF whose function remains uncertain. The CDR3 is 15 amino acids. The V and J ends lost 2 bases and 0 bases respectively, with 8 bases between them. CDR3 bases: TGCGCCAGCAGTCAACCAGGGGTTAGCAATCAGCCCCAGCATTTT. Residues: CASSQPGVSNQPQHF.

V and J are TRBV18 and TRBJ2-3, with TRBD2 matching 14 bases. The J segment lost 1 base and the V segment lost 5 bases, leaving 2 bases of the junction unmatched. The germline gives CDR1 KGHSH, CDR2 LQKENI. The CDR3 extends over 16 amino acids. The CDR3: CASSGTSGRGTDTQYF. CDR3 DNA: TGTGCCAGCTCAGGGACTAGCGGGAGAGGCACAGATACGCAGTATTTT.

The chain couples TRBV11-1 to TRBJ1-3; TRBD1 might be the D (5 bases). The CDR3 length is 14 residues. The V end lost 6 bases, the J end lost 0 bases, and 9 bases lay between the germline ends. The germline V gene has CDR1 SGHAT and CDR2 FQDESV (reference sequence). CDR3 residues: CASRIDSSGNTIYF. CDR3 sequence (DNA): TGTGCCAGCAGGATAGACAGCTCTGGAAACACCATATATTTT.

The chain couples TRBV28 to TRBJ1-2, with a weak D call TRBD1 (5 bases). The V end lost 6 bases, the J end lost 6 bases, and 14 bases lay between the germline ends. CDR3 size: 13 residues. The germline V gene has CDR1 MDHEN and CDR2 SYDVKM. CDR3 in DNA: TGTGCCAGCAGCCCGGGACGGGGGGATGGCTACACCTTC. It specifies CASSPGRGDGYTF.

The rearrangement joins TRBV6-1 to TRBJ1-1, with D unresolved. Per germline, CDR1 MNHNS and CDR2 SASEGT. The length of the CDR3 is 12 residues. The V and J ends lost 11 bases and 4 bases respectively, with 14 bases between them. The CDR3: CAGGHSLTEAFF. CDR3 nucleotides: TGTGCCGGAGGGCACAGCCTCACTGAAGCTTTCTTT.

The chain combines TRBV28 with TRBJ2-3, with D possibly TRBD1 on 5 matching bases. From germline, CDR1 is MDHEN and CDR2 SYDVKM. The CDR3 covers 12 residues. V lost 8 bases and J 4 bases, leaving 10 bases between the germline ends. The DNA for the CDR3 is TGTGCCAGCGGCACACAGGCAGATACGCAGTATTTT. Residues: CASGTQADTQYF.

This rearrangement joins TRBV10-3 to TRBJ2-7; D might be TRBD2 (6 bases). CDR3 length: 12 residues. The V gene lost 4 bases and the J gene lost 2 bases, with 6 bases spanning the gap. The germline CDR1 and CDR2 sequences are ENHRY and SYGVKD. CDR3 loop: CAISGLAYEQYF. CDR3 nucleotides: TGTGCCATCAGTGGACTAGCCTACGAGCAGTACTTC.

The chain is built from TRBV29-1 and TRBJ2-3; TRBD1 is a possible D gene (5 bases). The length of the CDR3 is 15 residues. Germline V gene data show CDR1 as SQVTM and CDR2 as ANQGSEA. The V and J ends lost 0 bases and 1 base respectively, with 11 bases between them. The CDR3 reads CSVEEGVGRTDTQYF. The CDR3 nucleotides read TGCAGCGTTGAAGAAGGGGTGGGGCGCACAGATACGCAGTATTTT.

V gene TRBV4-1 combines with J gene TRBJ2-7; maybe TRBD1 (6 bases). CDR1 is MGHRA, CDR2 YSYEKL, per germline. V was trimmed by 1 base and J by 2 bases, leaving 9 bases between them. CDR3 length equals 14 residues. CDR3 region: CASSQVTGPYEQYF. The CDR3 DNA reads TGCGCCAGCAGCCAAGTCACAGGGCCCTACGAGCAGTACTTC.